The 22 T cell receptor beta chains given below trace back to one sample, sequenced in a study of cytomegalovirus exposure and HLA in healthy donors. With 60 Vbeta and 13 Jbeta primers, the PCR was carried out. TCRdb's table, derived via immunoSEQ multiplex PCR, lists solely in-frame clones and lacks some. The table lists about 98,000 clones, around 72% of them singletons. What was sequenced was PBMCs. Receptor source: a male donor in good health and CMV-seronegative.

V gene TRBV6-1 combines with J gene TRBJ2-5; a possible D gene is TRBD2 (6 bases). In germline, CDR1 is MNHNS, CDR2 SASEGT. This CDR3 is built from 15 residues. Trimming cost V 4 bases and J 4 bases, with 16 bases left between them. CDR3 DNA sequence: TGTGCCAGCAGTGTACTGGCCGGGGGAAGAGAGACCCAGTACTTC. Its protein is CASSVLAGGRETQYF.

This clone was seen a single time. The rearrangement uses TRBV7-2 and TRBJ2-4; possible D gene TRBD2, 5 bases. Germline V gene lookup returns CDR1 SGHTA and CDR2 FQGNSA. This CDR3 is 14 amino acids long. V lost 5 bases and J 6 bases, leaving 14 bases between the germline ends. The CDR3 sequence is CASSEPPGRNIQYF. The CDR3 nucleotides are TGTGCCAGCAGCGAACCCCCGGGGAGAAACATTCAGTACTTC.

This sequence joins TRBV5-1 and TRBJ2-5, with a possible D match to TRBD1 (6 bases). The CDR3 length is 18 residues. CDR1 is SGHRS, CDR2 YFSETQ, per germline. V was shortened by 0 bases and J by 9 bases, with 27 bases between the two germline ends. CDR3 bases: TGCGCCAGCAGCTTGGAGCCCCGGAGTCAGAGACAGGCCGAGGCCCAGTACTTC. The encoded protein is CASSLEPRSQRQAEAQYF.

This chain links TRBV19 with TRBJ2-1, with 8 bases that match TRBD2. Germline assignment: CDR1 LNHDA and CDR2 SQIVND (reference sequence). The CDR3 consists of 15 residues. With V trimmed by 3 bases and J by 4 bases, 5 bases remained unmatched. CDR3 region: CASSILAGLYNEQFF. CDR3 bases: TGTGCCAGTAGTATTTTAGCGGGACTGTACAATGAGCAGTTCTTC.

The chain uses TRBV7-2 and TRBJ2-7, with TRBD2 matching over 8 bases. The length of the CDR3 is 15 residues. Germline CDR1 SGHTA, CDR2 FQGNSA. J was trimmed by 3 bases and V by 5 bases; bases with no gene match: 9. DNA of the CDR3: TGTGCCAGCAGCCTCGGACTAGCACCTCTCTACGAGCAGTACTTC. Translating it yields CASSLGLAPLYEQYF.

The V call is TRBV5-1, the J call TRBJ1-2; a weak D match, TRBD1 (6 bases). Trimming shortened V by 4 bases and J by 8 bases, and 18 bases separated the two germline ends. Germline CDR1 is SGHRS and CDR2 is YFSETQ. This CDR3 contains 14 residues. The CDR3 loop is CASSVDDRITGYTF. The CDR3 DNA reads as TGCGCCAGCAGCGTTGACGACAGGATTACCGGCTACACCTTC.

This chain joins TRBV5-1 and TRBJ1-4, with D possibly matching TRBD1 (6 bases). The V end lost 3 bases, the J end lost 0 bases, and 9 bases lay between the germline ends. The CDR3 is 15 residues long. CDR1 and CDR2 (germline): SGHRS, YFSETQ. CDR3 sequence: CASSSGGTTNEKLFF. In nucleotides, the CDR3 is TGCGCCAGCAGCTCGGGGGGCACAACTAATGAAAAACTGTTTTTT. Using reference TRBV5-1 and TRBJ1-4 for the parts outside the CDR3, the full variable domain is KAGVTQTPRYLIKTRGQQVTLSCSPISGHRSVSWYQQTPGQGLQFLFEYFSETQRNKGNFPGRFSGRQFSNSRSEMNVSTLELGDSALYLCASSSGGTTNEKLFFGSGTQLSVL.

The chain recombines TRBV5-4 with TRBJ2-7; 10 nucleotides align to TRBD2. Per germline, CDR1 SGHNT and CDR2 YYREEE (reference sequence). The CDR3 sequence is 15 residues long. V lost 3 bases to trimming and J lost 7 bases; unmatched junction nucleotides: 10. In nucleotides, the CDR3 is TGTGCCAGCAGCTCCACGGCAGCGGGAGGGCCGGAGCAGTACTTC. Protein sequence: CASSSTAAGGPEQYF. The full variable domain, with the rest looked up from reference TRBV5-4 and TRBJ2-7, is ETGVTQSPTHLIKTRGQQVTLRCSSQSGHNTVSWYQQALGQGPQFIFQYYREEENGRGNFPPRFSGLQFPNYSSELNVNALELDDSALYLCASSSTAAGGPEQYFGPGTRLTVT.

The rearrangement uses TRBV18 and TRBJ2-5; D possibly corresponds to TRBD1 (5 bases). The CDR3 covers 15 residues. The germline gives CDR1 KGHSH, CDR2 LQKENI. With 3 bases removed from V and 2 bases from J, the gap between germline ends came to 13 bases. The CDR3 here is CASSPTLKGQETQYF. The DNA for the CDR3 is TGTGCCAGCTCACCCACGCTAAAGGGGCAAGAGACCCAGTACTTC.

The chain uses TRBV6-5 and TRBJ2-7; 8 bases agree with TRBD2. Per germline, CDR1 MNHEY and CDR2 SVGAGI. The trim removed 7 bases at V and 3 bases at J, leaving 5 bases unmatched. CDR3 length equals 13 residues. CDR3 in DNA: TGTGCCAGCAAGCGGGAGACATACTACGAGCAGTACTTC. It encodes CASKRETYYEQYF.

This clone has a single count. The chain couples TRBV30 to TRBJ1-4, with 9 bases fitting TRBD1. V was pared by 4 bases and J by 8 bases, with 5 bases of the junction left unmatched. This CDR3 has 13 residues. Per the germline V gene, CDR1 is GTSNPN and CDR2 is SVGIG (reference sequence). The CDR3 nucleotides are TGTGCCTGGAACAGGGGGCGAGTCGAAAAACTGTTTTTT. Translating it yields CAWNRGRVEKLFF.

The genes are TRBV5-1 and TRBJ2-5, with 9 bases matching TRBD2. Germline assignment: CDR1 SGHRS and CDR2 YFSETQ. The CDR3 is made up of 17 amino acids. V lost 0 bases and J lost 4; bases outside the gene matches: 10. CDR3 residues: CASSLEGWSSGTETQYF. The CDR3 coding sequence is TGCGCCAGCAGCTTGGAGGGCTGGTCTAGCGGGACAGAGACCCAGTACTTC.

This clone was found a few times. The chain combines TRBV27 with TRBJ2-7; 8 bases agree with TRBD1. With V trimmed by 6 bases and J by 3 bases, 13 bases remained unmatched. The CDR3 consists of 16 residues. Germline assignment: CDR1 MNHEY and CDR2 SMNVEV (reference sequence). CDR3 bases: TGTGCCAGCAGATCAGCCCGGGACAGGCCTAACTACGAGCAGTACTTC. As protein: CASRSARDRPNYEQYF.

In its sample, this clone was seen a few times. The rearrangement links TRBV12-5 to TRBJ2-1, with 9 bases lining up with TRBD1. The CDR3 has 15 residues. The germline CDR1 and CDR2 sequences are LGHNT and FRNRAP. Germline trimming cut 5 bases from V and 1 base from J; bases unmatched to any gene: 3. The CDR3 DNA follows: TGTGCTAGTGGTCCCGGACAGGGGTCCTACAATGAGCAGTTCTTC. This gives the protein CASGPGQGSYNEQFF.

The chain employs TRBV28 and TRBJ2-2; D perhaps matches TRBD1 (6 bases). Germline V CDR1 and CDR2: MDHEN, SYDVKM. V lost 3 bases, J lost 5 bases, and 13 bases lay in between. The CDR3 contains 15 residues. Here the CDR3 DNA reads TGTGCCAGCAGTTTGTTTGCAGGGGAAACCGGGGAGCTGTTTTTT. Amino acid sequence: CASSLFAGETGELFF.

The rearrangement links TRBV7-6 to TRBJ2-1; D might be TRBD2 (6 bases). Deletions cut 1 base from V and 2 bases from J, with 12 bases between. The germline V gene has CDR1 SGHVS and CDR2 FNYEAQ. The CDR3 is 16 amino acids. As DNA, the CDR3 is TGTGCCAGCAGCTTAGAGAAGAGACTAGCCTACAATGAGCAGTTCTTC. Translating it yields CASSLEKRLAYNEQFF.

This chain joins TRBV30 and TRBJ1-5; 7 nucleotides line up with TRBD1. The CDR3 has 14 residues. CDR1 is GTSNPN and CDR2 is SVGIG in the germline V gene (reference sequence). V lost 1 base to trimming and J lost 5 bases; unmatched junction nucleotides: 5. The CDR3 DNA follows: TGTGCCTGGAGTGCGACAGGGACCCATCAGCCCCAGCATTTT. This encodes CAWSATGTHQPQHF.

The chain employs TRBV4-3 and TRBJ2-3; 8 bases map to TRBD1. Looked up from germline, CDR1 is LGHNA and CDR2 is YSLEER. V shed 3 bases, J shed 0 bases, and the junction held 2 bases outside the gene matches. This CDR3 has 15 amino acids. In DNA form, the CDR3 reads TGCGCCAGCAGCCAGGGACAGGCTAGCACAGATACGCAGTATTTT. Translated, it gives CASSQGQASTDTQYF.

The chain employs TRBV5-1 and TRBJ1-1; the match to TRBD1 covers 8 bases. Germline V gene sequence: CDR1 SGHRS, CDR2 YFSETQ. V trimming: 0 bases; J trimming: 4 bases; junction bases outside the gene matches: 8. The CDR3 length is 16 residues. The CDR3 nucleotides read TGCGCCAGCAGCTTGGTACAGGGGGATTTTGGCACTGAAGCTTTCTTT. Its translation is CASSLVQGDFGTEAFF.

The V gene is TRBV7-6, the J gene TRBJ1-4; TRBD1 might be the D (6 bases). V dropped 5 bases and J dropped 8 bases, with 12 bases sitting between them. Per germline, CDR1 SGHVS and CDR2 FNYEAQ. The CDR3 has 13 amino acids. The CDR3 bases are TGTGCCAGCAGCGTGGGGGCGAGGGAAAAACTGTTTTTT. Its translation: CASSVGAREKLFF.

V is TRBV5-4 and J is TRBJ2-3; a possible D gene is TRBD1 (8 bases). This CDR3 has 15 amino acids. Germline CDR1 reads SGHNT; CDR2 reads YYREEE (reference sequence). V was cut by 2 bases and J by 5 bases, with 15 bases left in between. The CDR3 nucleotides are TGTGCCAGCAGCTTTACCACAGGGGGGGGAGATACGCAGTATTTT. Translated: CASSFTTGGGDTQYF. Together with reference TRBV5-4 and TRBJ2-3, the CDR3 gives the full variable domain: ETGVTQSPTHLIKTRGQQVTLRCSSQSGHNTVSWYQQALGQGPQFIFQYYREEENGRGNFPPRFSGLQFPNYSSELNVNALELDDSALYLCASSFTTGGGDTQYFGPGTRLTVL.

In its sample, this clone was seen a few times. V is TRBV18 and J is TRBJ2-1, with 9 bases lining up with TRBD2. Germline CDR1 is KGHSH and CDR2 is LQKENI. Trimming at V came to 5 bases and at J to 4 bases, leaving 6 bases not matched to a gene. The CDR3 is 15 residues long. The CDR3 region has the DNA TGTGCCAGCTCATTTGGGACTAGCTCTTACAATGAGCAGTTCTTC. It specifies CASSFGTSSYNEQFF.